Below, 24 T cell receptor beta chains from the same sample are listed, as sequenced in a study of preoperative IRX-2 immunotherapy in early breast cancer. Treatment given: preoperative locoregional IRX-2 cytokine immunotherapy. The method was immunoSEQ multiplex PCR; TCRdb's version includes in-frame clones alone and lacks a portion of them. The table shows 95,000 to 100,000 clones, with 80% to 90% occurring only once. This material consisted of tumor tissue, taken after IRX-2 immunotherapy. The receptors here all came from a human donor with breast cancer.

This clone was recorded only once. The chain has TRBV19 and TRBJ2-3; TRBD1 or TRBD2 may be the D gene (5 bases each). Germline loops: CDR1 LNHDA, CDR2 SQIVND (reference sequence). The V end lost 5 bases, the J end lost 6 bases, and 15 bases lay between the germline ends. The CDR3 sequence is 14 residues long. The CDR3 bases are TGTGCCAGTAGTCTTGGGACGGGTGGCGATACGCAGTATTTT. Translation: CASSLGTGGDTQYF.

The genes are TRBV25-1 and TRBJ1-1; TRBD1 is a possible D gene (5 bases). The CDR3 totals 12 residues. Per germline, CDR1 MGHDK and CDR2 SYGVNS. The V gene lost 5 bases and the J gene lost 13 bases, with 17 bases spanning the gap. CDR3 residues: CASSTRSGPGFF. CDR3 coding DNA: TGTGCCAGCAGTACCCGTTCAGGGCCAGGTTTCTTT.

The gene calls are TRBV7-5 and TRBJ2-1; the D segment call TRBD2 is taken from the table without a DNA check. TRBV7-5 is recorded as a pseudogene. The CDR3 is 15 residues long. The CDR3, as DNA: TGTGCCAGCGGAAAAGAGCGGGTAACGAACAATGAGCAGTTCTTC. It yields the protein CASGKERVTNNEQFF.

The CDR3 spells CASSYDWGRGVYTEAFF. CDR3 coding DNA: TGTGCCAGCAGTTACGATTGGGGGAGGGGCGTTTACACTGAAGCTTTCTTT. The chain combines TRBV6-8 with TRBJ1-1, with D perhaps TRBD1 (5 bases). There are 17 residues in the CDR3. V was clipped by 2 bases and J by 3 bases, with 19 bases between them. Germline-derived CDR1 and CDR2 are MNHGY and SAAAGT.

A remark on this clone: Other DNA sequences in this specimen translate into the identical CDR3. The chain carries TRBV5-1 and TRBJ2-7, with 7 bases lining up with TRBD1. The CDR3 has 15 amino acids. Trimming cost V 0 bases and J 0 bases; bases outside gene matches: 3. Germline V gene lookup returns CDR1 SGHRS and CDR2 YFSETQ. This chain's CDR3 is CASSLGGDSSYEQYF. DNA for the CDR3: TGCGCCAGCAGCTTGGGTGGGGACAGCTCCTACGAGCAGTACTTC. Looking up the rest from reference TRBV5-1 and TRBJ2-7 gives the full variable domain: KAGVTQTPRYLIKTRGQQVTLSCSPISGHRSVSWYQQTPGQGLQFLFEYFSETQRNKGNFPGRFSGRQFSNSRSEMNVSTLELGDSALYLCASSLGGDSSYEQYFGPGTRLTVT.

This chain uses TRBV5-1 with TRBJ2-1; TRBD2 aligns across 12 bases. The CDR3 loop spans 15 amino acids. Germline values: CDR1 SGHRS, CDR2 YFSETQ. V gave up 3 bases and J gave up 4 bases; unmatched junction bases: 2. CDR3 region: CASSSTSGGYNEQFF. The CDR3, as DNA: TGCGCCAGCAGCTCAACTAGCGGGGGGTACAATGAGCAGTTCTTC.

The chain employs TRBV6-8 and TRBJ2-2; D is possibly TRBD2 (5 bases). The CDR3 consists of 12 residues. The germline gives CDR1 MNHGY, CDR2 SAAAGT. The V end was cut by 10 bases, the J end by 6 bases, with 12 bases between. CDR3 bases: TGTGCCATCACCTCCGGGGCCGGGGAGCTGTTTTTT. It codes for CAITSGAGELFF.

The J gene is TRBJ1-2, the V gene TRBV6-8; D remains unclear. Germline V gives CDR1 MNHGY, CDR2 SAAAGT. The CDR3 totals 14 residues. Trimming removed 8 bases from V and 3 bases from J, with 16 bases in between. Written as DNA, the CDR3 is TGTGCCAGCCGCATTTTCGGAGCGGACTATGGCTACACCTTC. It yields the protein CASRIFGADYGYTF.

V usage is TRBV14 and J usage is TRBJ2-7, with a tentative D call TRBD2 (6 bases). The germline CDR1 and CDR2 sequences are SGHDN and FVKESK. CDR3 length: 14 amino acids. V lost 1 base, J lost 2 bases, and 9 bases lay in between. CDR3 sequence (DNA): TGTGCCAGCAGCCAAGTCGGAGGGGCCTACGAGCAGTACTTC. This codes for CASSQVGGAYEQYF.

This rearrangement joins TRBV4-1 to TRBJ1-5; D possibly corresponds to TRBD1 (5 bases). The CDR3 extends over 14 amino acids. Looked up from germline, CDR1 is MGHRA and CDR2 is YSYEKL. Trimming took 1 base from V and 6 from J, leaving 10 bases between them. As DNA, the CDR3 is TGCGCCAGCAGCCAAGGCAGGGAGGGTCAGCCCCAGCATTTT. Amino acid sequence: CASSQGREGQPQHF.

CDR3: CASSHLGLAGSYNEQFF. CDR3 nucleotide sequence: TGTGCCAGCAGCCACCTAGGACTAGCGGGGTCCTACAATGAGCAGTTCTTC. V is TRBV16 and J is TRBJ2-1, with 12 bases lining up with TRBD2. The V segment lost 3 bases and the J segment 1 base; nucleotides outside the gene matches: 4. Germline assignment: CDR1 KGHSY and CDR2 FQNENV. The CDR3 is 17 residues long.

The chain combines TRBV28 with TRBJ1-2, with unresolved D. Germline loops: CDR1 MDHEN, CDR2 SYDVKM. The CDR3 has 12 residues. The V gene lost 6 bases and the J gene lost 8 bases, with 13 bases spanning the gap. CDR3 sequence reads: CASRVGKAGYTF. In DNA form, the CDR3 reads TGTGCCAGCAGGGTGGGAAAGGCGGGCTACACCTTC.

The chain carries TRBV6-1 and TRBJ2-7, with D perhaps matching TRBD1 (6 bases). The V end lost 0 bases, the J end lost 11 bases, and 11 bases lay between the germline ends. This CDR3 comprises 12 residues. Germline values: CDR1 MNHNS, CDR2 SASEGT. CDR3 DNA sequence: TGTGCCAGCAGTGAAGCGATAGAGGGGGAGTACTTC. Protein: CASSEAIEGEYF.

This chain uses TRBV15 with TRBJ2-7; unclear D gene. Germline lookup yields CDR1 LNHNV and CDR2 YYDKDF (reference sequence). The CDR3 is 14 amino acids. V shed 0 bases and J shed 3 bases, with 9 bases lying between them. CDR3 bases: TGTGCCACCAGCAGAGAGGACCAACTCTACGAGCAGTACTTC. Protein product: CATSREDQLYEQYF.

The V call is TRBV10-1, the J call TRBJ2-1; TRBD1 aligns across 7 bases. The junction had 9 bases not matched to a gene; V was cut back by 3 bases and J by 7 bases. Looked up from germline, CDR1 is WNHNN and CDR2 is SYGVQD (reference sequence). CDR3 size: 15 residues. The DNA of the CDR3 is TGCGCCAGCAGTGAATCTGGCCTCAGGGGGAATGAGCAGTTCTTC. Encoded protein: CASSESGLRGNEQFF.

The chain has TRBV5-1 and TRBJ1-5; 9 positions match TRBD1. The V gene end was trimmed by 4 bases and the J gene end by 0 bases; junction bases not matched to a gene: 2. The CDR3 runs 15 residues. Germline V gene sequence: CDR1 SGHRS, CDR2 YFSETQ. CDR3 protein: CASSQGQGSNQPQHF. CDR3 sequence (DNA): TGCGCCAGCAGCCAGGGACAGGGTAGCAATCAGCCCCAGCATTTT.

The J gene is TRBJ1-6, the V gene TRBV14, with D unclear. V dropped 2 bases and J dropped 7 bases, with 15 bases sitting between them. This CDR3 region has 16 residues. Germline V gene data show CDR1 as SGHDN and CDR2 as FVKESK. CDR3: CASSQQDGGYNSPLHF. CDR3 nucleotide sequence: TGTGCCAGCAGCCAACAGGACGGAGGGTACAATTCACCCCTCCACTTT. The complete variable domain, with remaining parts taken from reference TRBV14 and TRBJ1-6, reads EAGVTQFPSHSVIEKGQTVTLRCDPISGHDNLYWYRRVMGKEIKFLLHFVKESKQDESGMPNNRFLAERTGGTYSTLKVQPAELEDSGVYFCASSQQDGGYNSPLHFGNGTRLTVT.

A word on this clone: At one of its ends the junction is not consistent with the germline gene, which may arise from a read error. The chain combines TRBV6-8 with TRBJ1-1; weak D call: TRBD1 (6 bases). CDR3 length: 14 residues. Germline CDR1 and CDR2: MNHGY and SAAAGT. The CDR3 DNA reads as TGTGCCATCAGTGTGACAGGCAATAACACTGAAGCTTTCTTT. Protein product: CAISVTGNNTEAFF.

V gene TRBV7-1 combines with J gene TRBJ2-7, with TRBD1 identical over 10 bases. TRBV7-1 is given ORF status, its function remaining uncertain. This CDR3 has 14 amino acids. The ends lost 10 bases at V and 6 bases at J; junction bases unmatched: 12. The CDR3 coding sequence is TGTGCCACCTCGTGGGGGGACAGGGGTTTCGAGCAGTACTTC. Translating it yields CATSWGDRGFEQYF.

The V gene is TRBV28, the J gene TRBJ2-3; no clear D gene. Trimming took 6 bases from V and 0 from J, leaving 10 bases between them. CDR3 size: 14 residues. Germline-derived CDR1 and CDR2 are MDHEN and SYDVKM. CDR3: CASSALASTDTQYF. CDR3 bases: TGTGCCAGCAGCGCCTTAGCTAGCACAGATACGCAGTATTTT.

The CDR3 region is CASSIEWGGSYEQYF. CDR3 bases: TGCGCCAGCAGCATTGAATGGGGTGGCTCCTACGAGCAGTACTTC. This chain joins TRBV5-1 and TRBJ2-7; D gene uncertain. The CDR3 totals 15 residues. V lost 4 bases and J lost 0, with 14 bases in between. Germline V gives CDR1 SGHRS, CDR2 YFSETQ.

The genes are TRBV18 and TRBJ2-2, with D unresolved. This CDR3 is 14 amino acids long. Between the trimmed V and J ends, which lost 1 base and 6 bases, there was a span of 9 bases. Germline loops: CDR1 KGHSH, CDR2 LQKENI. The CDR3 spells CASSPQKNSGELFF. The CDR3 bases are TGTGCCAGCTCACCACAAAAAAATTCCGGGGAGCTGTTTTTT.

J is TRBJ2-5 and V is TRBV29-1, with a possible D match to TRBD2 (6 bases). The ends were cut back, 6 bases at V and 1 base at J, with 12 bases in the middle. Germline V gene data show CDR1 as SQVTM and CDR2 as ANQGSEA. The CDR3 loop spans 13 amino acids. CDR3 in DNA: TGCAGCGTCCTTCGGGGGTTCCAAGAGACCCAGTACTTC. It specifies CSVLRGFQETQYF.

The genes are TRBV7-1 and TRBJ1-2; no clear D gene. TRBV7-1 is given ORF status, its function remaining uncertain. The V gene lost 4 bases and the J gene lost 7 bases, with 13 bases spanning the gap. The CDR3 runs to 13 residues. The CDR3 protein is CASSLGQLIGYTF. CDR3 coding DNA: TGTGCCAGCAGCTTAGGGCAGTTGATTGGCTACACCTTC.